The entry that follows covers one T cell receptor (beta chain) sequence. Authors' methods: Amplification from reference gene primers served as the basis for estimated nucleated cell counts. The data were produced by immunoSEQ multiplex PCR, yet TCRdb's version contains in-frame clones alone and is incomplete. That table furnishes V, J and clone size, whereas the DNA furnished D and trimming. The sample has a few hundred thousand clones; 70% to 90% are singletons. V was shortened by 9 bases and J by 1 base, with 14 bases between the two germline ends. Per the germline V gene, CDR1 is KGHDR and CDR2 is SFDVKD. CDR3 length: 14 amino acids. The source of the sample is a study of blood T cell repertoires in COVID-19. Study summary: Samples of COVID-19 (acute and convalescent) were obtained from the United States, Italy and Spain. T cells, B-cell-depleted T cells, or PBMCs supplied cDNA or gDNA.

The V gene is TRBV24-1, the J gene TRBJ2-5; the D gene is possibly TRBD2 (6 bases). Sample: peripheral blood. This clonotype was sampled from a man in his sixties who had recovered from COVID-19. CDR3 in DNA: TGTGCCACCTCCATCGGGGGTCCCCAAGAGACCCAGTACTTC. Translated, it gives CATSIGGPQETQYF.